These 16 T cell receptor beta chains were sequenced from one sample in a study of Ad26.COV2.S vaccination and SARS-CoV-2 variants. Treatment: approximately 18 received Ad26.COV2.S at low or high dose, single or two shots; roughly five received placebo; per-sample allocation not given. All samples were drawn on day 63, counting from the first vaccine or placebo injection. TCRdb's table, derived via immunoSEQ multiplex PCR, lists solely in-frame clones and lacks some. The table has some 290,000 clones, around four fifths seen once; the top ten hold 2.1%. Here the sequenced sample was peripheral blood, taken in a trial of Ad26.COV2.S vaccine versus placebo. Receptor source: a person aged 18 to 59 who received the Ad26.COV2.S COVID-19 vaccine or a placebo.

V and J are TRBV28 and TRBJ1-3; D unresolved. Germline V gene data show CDR1 as MDHEN and CDR2 as SYDVKM. Trimming shortened V by 2 bases and J by 0 bases, and 8 bases separated the two germline ends. The CDR3 is 15 amino acids. The CDR3 loop is CASSLVQASGNTIYF. As DNA, the CDR3 is TGTGCCAGCAGTTTAGTCCAGGCCTCTGGAAACACCATATATTTT.

This clone was recorded many times. This rearrangement joins TRBV18 to TRBJ1-3; D call uncertain. V lost 3 bases and J 4 bases, leaving 10 bases between the germline ends. Looked up from germline, CDR1 is KGHSH and CDR2 is LQKENI. This CDR3 has 14 amino acids. CDR3 amino acids: CASSPTAEGNTIYF. CDR3 sequence (DNA): TGTGCCAGCTCACCCACGGCCGAAGGAAACACCATATATTTT.

As to this clone: Other DNA sequences from this sample encode an identical CDR3 as well. The chain uses TRBV19 and TRBJ2-7; a weak D match, TRBD2 (7 bases). Trimming cost V 3 bases and J 0 bases, with 9 bases left between them. Germline V lookup: CDR1 LNHDA, CDR2 SQIVND (reference sequence). This CDR3 region has 14 residues. CDR3 loop: CASSIRGASYEQYF. DNA for the CDR3: TGTGCCAGTAGTATCCGGGGGGCCTCCTACGAGCAGTACTTC. The whole variable domain, remainder taken from reference TRBV19 and TRBJ2-7, is DGGITQSPKYLFRKEGQNVTLSCEQNLNHDAMYWYRQDPGQGLRLIYYSQIVNDFQKGDIAEGYSVSREKKESFPLTVTSAQKNPTAFYLCASSIRGASYEQYFGPGTRLTVT.

This clone was seen a single time. The chain joins TRBV5-1 to TRBJ2-7, with 9 bases aligning to TRBD1. With V trimmed by 4 bases and J by 6 bases, 14 bases remained unmatched. This CDR3 has 16 residues. From germline, CDR1 is SGHRS and CDR2 YFSETQ. CDR3 residues: CASSNVGQGRISEQYF. CDR3 DNA sequence: TGCGCCAGCAGCAATGTTGGACAGGGGAGGATTAGCGAGCAGTACTTC.

The chain links TRBV19 to TRBJ1-4; D is possibly TRBD1 (5 bases). CDR3 length equals 15 residues. Germline CDR1 is LNHDA and CDR2 is SQIVND (reference sequence). Trimming took 6 bases from V and 3 from J, leaving 14 bases between them. Written as DNA, the CDR3 is TGTGCCAGTAGGGGATACGCGGGGGCTAATGAAAAACTGTTTTTT. Encoded protein: CASRGYAGANEKLFF.

V and J are TRBV18 and TRBJ2-7; D call uncertain. Germline lookup yields CDR1 KGHSH and CDR2 LQKENI. Trimming removed 4 bases from V and 2 bases from J, with 9 bases in between. The CDR3 covers 13 residues. The CDR3: CASSRNSPYEQYF. The CDR3 bases are TGTGCCAGCTCACGTAACAGCCCCTACGAGCAGTACTTC.

The V call is TRBV3-1 (or the pseudogene TRBV3-2), the J call TRBJ1-2; D is unresolved. There are 13 residues in the CDR3. From germline, CDR1 is LGHDT and CDR2 YNNKEL (reference sequence). V was clipped by 7 bases and J by 4 bases, with 13 bases between them. CDR3 coding DNA: TGTGCCAGCACCTGGGCAGGAACCTATGGCTACACCTTC. Protein: CASTWAGTYGYTF.

The chain links TRBV3-1 (or the pseudogene TRBV3-2) to TRBJ2-3, with 8 bases fitting TRBD1. This CDR3 has 15 residues. Germline V lookup: CDR1 LGHDT, CDR2 YNNKEL (reference sequence). Trimming took 1 base from V and 2 from J; bases not matched to a gene: 2. CDR3 nucleotides: TGTGCCAGCAGCCAAGGACAGGGGAACACAGATACGCAGTATTTT. Its translation: CASSQGQGNTDTQYF.

The CDR3 bases are TGTGCCAGCAGCCCACAACGACACTACGAGCAGTACTTC. Translated, it gives CASSPQRHYEQYF. The chain links TRBV5-4 to TRBJ2-7; D ambiguous. This CDR3 region has 13 residues. From germline, CDR1 is SGHNT and CDR2 YYREEE (reference sequence). V lost 4 bases and J 3 bases, leaving 11 bases between the germline ends.

In DNA form, the CDR3 reads TGTGCCAGTAGTTCCGTCCCGGGACAAGTGGCGACCGGGGAGCTGTTTTTT. This codes for CASSSVPGQVATGELFF. The chain carries TRBV19 and TRBJ2-2; D possibly corresponds to TRBD1 (6 bases). Between the trimmed V and J ends, which lost 5 bases and 5 bases, there was a span of 21 bases. There are 17 residues in the CDR3. Germline V lookup: CDR1 LNHDA, CDR2 SQIVND (reference sequence).

The chain combines TRBV6-6 with TRBJ1-5; D ambiguous. Deletions cut 2 bases from V and 2 bases from J, with 7 bases between. Per the germline V gene, CDR1 is MNHNY and CDR2 is SVGAGI (reference sequence). The CDR3 covers 14 residues. The CDR3 DNA reads TGTGCCAGCAGTTACAGGAACGGCAATCAGCCCCAGCATTTT. The encoded protein is CASSYRNGNQPQHF.

This rearrangement joins TRBV4-1 to TRBJ2-5; 13 positions match TRBD2. The germline V gene encodes CDR1 MGHRA and CDR2 YSYEKL. The CDR3 is made up of 16 amino acids. V was pared by 1 base and J by 5 bases, with 4 bases of the junction left unmatched. The CDR3 DNA is TGCGCCAGCAGCCAAGTTGGACTAGCGGGGGTTGAGACCCAGTACTTC. The encoded protein is CASSQVGLAGVETQYF.

The chain carries TRBV20-1 and TRBJ2-1, with TRBD2 as a possible D gene (6 bases). The germline V gene encodes CDR1 DFQATT and CDR2 SNEGSKA (reference sequence). V lost 3 bases to trimming and J lost 14 bases, with 17 bases between them. This CDR3 is built from 12 residues. CDR3 DNA sequence: TGCAGTGCTAGTGTTGTAGGACTACGGGAGTTCTTC. Its protein is CSASVVGLREFF.

V and J are TRBV4-2 and TRBJ2-7, with 8 bases identical to TRBD1. This CDR3 comprises 14 residues. Trimming cost V 4 bases and J 5 bases; bases outside gene matches: 7. Looked up from germline, CDR1 is LGHNA and CDR2 is YNFKEQ. In nucleotides, the CDR3 is TGTGCCAGCAGCCTCCAGGACAGGGCCCACGAGCAGTACTTC. It translates to CASSLQDRAHEQYF.

The V call is TRBV28, the J call TRBJ1-6; D not resolved. Germline-derived CDR1 and CDR2 are MDHEN and SYDVKM. The CDR3 runs to 9 residues. Between the trimmed V and J ends, which lost 8 bases and 9 bases, there was a span of 2 bases. CDR3 in amino acids: CASGSPLHF. In nucleotides, the CDR3 is TGTGCCAGCGGTTCACCCCTCCACTTT.

The rearrangement uses TRBV14 and TRBJ1-6, with D hard to call. Trimming removed 0 bases from V and 4 bases from J, with 7 bases in between. CDR1 is SGHDN and CDR2 is FVKESK in the germline V gene. There are 15 residues in the CDR3. Written as DNA, the CDR3 is TGTGCCAGCAGCCAAGATCGTCTGTATAATTCACCCCTCCACTTT. This codes for CASSQDRLYNSPLHF.